This is a list of T cell receptor beta chains from one sample in a study of T cells in Graves' hyperthyroidism and ophthalmopathy. TCRdb fed the multiplex PCR reads into MiXCR, producing one record per CDR3 protein. The data hold 650,000 to 700,000 distinct CDR3 sequences, with roughly 17% observed a single time. Sample: blood. All receptors come from a man aged 50-59 years with Graves' hyperthyroidism. CDR3s include the opening cysteine and the closing phenylalanine or tryptophan. The D gene is left open where the match is weak. The size of a clone is reported for some rows only, either as once, few or many, or as a class for expanded clones.

clone size: many
D gene: -
V gene: TRBV5-5
J gene: TRBJ1-1
CDR3 protein: CASSRLMNTEAFF
CDR3 DNA: TGTGCCAGCAGCCGCCTAATGAACACTGAAGCTTTCTTT

clone size: -
D gene: -
V gene: TRBV28
J gene: TRBJ1-1
CDR3 protein: CASTNRWGRDTEAFF
CDR3 DNA: TGTGCCAGCACCAACCGGTGGGGTAGGGACACTGAAGCTTTCTTT

clone size: many
D gene: -
V gene: TRBV6-5
J gene: TRBJ1-1
CDR3 protein: CASSYSGGSNTEAFF
CDR3 DNA: TGTGCCAGCAGTTACTCCGGAGGATCGAACACTGAAGCTTTCTTT

clone size: few
D gene: -
V gene: TRBV6-1
J gene: TRBJ2-4
CDR3 protein: CATSPGPKNIQYF
CDR3 DNA: TGTGCCACCTCCCCGGGGCCCAAAAACATTCAGTACTTC

clone size: many
D gene: -
V gene: TRBV28
J gene: TRBJ2-7
CDR3 protein: CASKLGRDYEQYF
CDR3 DNA: TGTGCCAGCAAATTGGGCAGGGACTACGAGCAGTACTTC

clone size: many
D gene: TRBD2
V gene: TRBV28
J gene: TRBJ2-3
CDR3 protein: CASSFAYGREMADTQYF
CDR3 DNA: TGTGCCAGCAGTTTCGCCTATGGGCGGGAGATGGCAGATACGCAGTATTTT

clone size: -
D gene: -
V gene: TRBV6-5
J gene: TRBJ2-6
CDR3 protein: CASSYRRSGANVLTF
CDR3 DNA: TGTGCCAGCAGTTACAGGCGTTCTGGGGCCAACGTCCTGACTTTC

clone size: many
D gene: TRBD1
V gene: TRBV5-1
J gene: TRBJ2-2
CDR3 protein: CASLGQSTGELFF
CDR3 DNA: TGCGCCAGCCTGGGACAGTCCACCGGGGAGCTGTTTTTT

clone size: many
D gene: TRBD1
V gene: TRBV20-1
J gene: TRBJ1-2
CDR3 protein: CSARAAQGFGGYTF
CDR3 DNA: TGCAGTGCTAGGGCGGCACAGGGGTTTGGTGGCTACACCTTC

clone size: -
D gene: -
V gene: TRBV3-1
J gene: TRBJ1-3
CDR3 protein: CASSQSGGAGNTIYF
CDR3 DNA: TGTGCCAGCAGCCAGTCGGGGGGCGCTGGAAACACCATATATTTT

clone size: few
D gene: -
V gene: TRBV5-5
J gene: TRBJ2-7
CDR3 protein: CASSLGIAEHYEQYF
CDR3 DNA: TGTGCCAGCAGCTTGGGAATAGCTGAACACTACGAGCAGTACTTC

clone size: -
D gene: TRBD2
V gene: TRBV5-1
J gene: TRBJ2-2
CDR3 protein: CASSLDAGDTGELFF
CDR3 DNA: TGCGCCAGCAGCTTGGATGCGGGAGACACCGGGGAGCTGTTTTTT

clone size: few
D gene: TRBD2
V gene: TRBV15
J gene: TRBJ2-3
CDR3 protein: CATSRGTSGRETDTQYF
CDR3 DNA: TGTGCCACCAGCAGAGGGACTAGCGGGAGAGAAACAGATACGCAGTATTTT

clone size: few
D gene: -
V gene: TRBV24-1
J gene: TRBJ2-1
CDR3 protein: CATSDPLEQFF
CDR3 DNA: TGTGCCACCAGTGACCCCCTCGAGCAGTTCTTC

clone size: many
D gene: -
V gene: TRBV28
J gene: TRBJ1-1
CDR3 protein: CASSLIPGWRQNTEAFF
CDR3 DNA: TGTGCCAGCAGTTTAATCCCGGGGTGGCGACAGAACACTGAAGCTTTCTTT

clone size: few
D gene: -
V gene: TRBV5-5
J gene: TRBJ1-5
CDR3 protein: CAYHWSSGNQPQHF
CDR3 DNA: TGTGCCTACCACTGGAGTTCCGGCAATCAGCCCCAGCATTTT

clone size: few
D gene: TRBD1
V gene: TRBV7-9
J gene: TRBJ2-5
CDR3 protein: CASSLGDSPPETQYF
CDR3 DNA: TGTGCCAGCAGCTTAGGGGACAGCCCCCCAGAGACCCAGTACTTC

clone size: many
D gene: TRBD2
V gene: TRBV20-1
J gene: TRBJ2-7
CDR3 protein: CSADGSGIYEQYF
CDR3 DNA: TGCAGTGCAGACGGCAGCGGGATCTACGAGCAGTACTTC

clone size: many
D gene: -
V gene: TRBV12-3/TRBV12-4
J gene: TRBJ2-7
CDR3 protein: CASTHGVFYEQYF
CDR3 DNA: TGTGCCAGCACCCACGGGGTCTTTTACGAGCAGTACTTC

clone size: many
D gene: TRBD1
V gene: TRBV9
J gene: TRBJ2-1
CDR3 protein: CASSASTGTGGRNEQFF
CDR3 DNA: TGTGCCAGCAGCGCTTCCACCGGGACAGGTGGTCGGAATGAGCAGTTCTTC

clone size: many
D gene: -
V gene: TRBV2
J gene: TRBJ1-4
CDR3 protein: CASSVDQIATNEKLFF
CDR3 DNA: TGTGCCAGCAGTGTGGACCAGATAGCAACTAATGAAAAACTGTTTTTT

clone size: few
D gene: -
V gene: TRBV19
J gene: TRBJ2-1
CDR3 protein: CASSIGLREQFF
CDR3 DNA: TGTGCCAGTAGTATAGGGCTTCGTGAGCAGTTCTTC

clone size: -
D gene: -
V gene: TRBV6-1
J gene: TRBJ2-3
CDR3 protein: CASSDLGREDTDTQYF
CDR3 DNA: TGTGCCAGCAGCGACCTCGGCAGGGAGGACACAGATACGCAGTATTTT

clone size: -
D gene: TRBD1
V gene: TRBV30
J gene: TRBJ2-5
CDR3 protein: CAWDPGDREETQYF
CDR3 DNA: TGTGCCTGGGACCCAGGTGACAGGGAGGAGACCCAGTACTTC

clone size: few
D gene: -
V gene: TRBV6-1
J gene: TRBJ1-2
CDR3 protein: CASSRDSLSSIRFGGYTF
CDR3 DNA: TGTGCCAGCAGCCGCGATTCGTTGAGTAGCATACGATTTGGAGGCTACACCTTC

clone size: many
D gene: TRBD2
V gene: TRBV20-1
J gene: TRBJ2-3
CDR3 protein: CSASNPGLARRDTQYF
CDR3 DNA: TGCAGTGCTAGTAACCCGGGACTAGCGAGGCGGGATACGCAGTATTTT

clone size: -
D gene: TRBD2
V gene: TRBV7-9
J gene: TRBJ2-1
CDR3 protein: CASSYTSGRADEQFF
CDR3 DNA: TGTGCCAGCAGTTATACTAGCGGGAGGGCCGATGAGCAGTTCTTC

clone size: few
D gene: -
V gene: TRBV2
J gene: TRBJ1-1
CDR3 protein: CASSGVRGRLEAFF
CDR3 DNA: TGTGCCAGCAGTGGGGTCAGAGGGCGGCTTGAAGCTTTCTTT

clone size: many
D gene: -
V gene: TRBV29-1
J gene: TRBJ2-7
CDR3 protein: CSVELPGRIYEQYF
CDR3 DNA: TGCAGCGTTGAATTACCGGGACGCATCTACGAGCAGTACTTC

clone size: many
D gene: TRBD1
V gene: TRBV6-5
J gene: TRBJ1-2
CDR3 protein: CASSYLDRVSVYGYTF
CDR3 DNA: TGTGCCAGCAGTTACCTGGACAGGGTCTCCGTCTATGGCTACACCTTC

clone size: few
D gene: -
V gene: TRBV6-2/TRBV6-3
J gene: TRBJ1-5
CDR3 protein: CASSQLPKSGAYQPQHF
CDR3 DNA: TGTGCCAGCAGTCAGCTCCCCAAATCGGGGGCTTATCAGCCCCAGCATTTT

clone size: many
D gene: -
V gene: TRBV28
J gene: TRBJ2-5
CDR3 protein: CASSFGQRGETQYF
CDR3 DNA: TGTGCCAGCAGTTTTGGACAGCGAGGGGAGACCCAGTACTTC

clone size: -
D gene: TRBD1
V gene: TRBV27
J gene: TRBJ2-7
CDR3 protein: CASSGQGSAYEQYF
CDR3 DNA: TGTGCCAGCAGCGGACAGGGTAGCGCCTACGAGCAGTACTTC

clone size: -
D gene: -
V gene: TRBV6-5
J gene: TRBJ2-7
CDR3 protein: CASSYSSQIGGYEQYF
CDR3 DNA: TGTGCCAGCAGTTACTCATCTCAGATAGGGGGTTACGAGCAGTACTTC

clone size: -
D gene: -
V gene: TRBV20-1
J gene: TRBJ1-2
CDR3 protein: CSAREENYGYTF
CDR3 DNA: TGCAGTGCTAGAGAGGAGAACTATGGCTACACCTTC

clone size: -
D gene: TRBD1
V gene: TRBV3-1
J gene: TRBJ2-7
CDR3 protein: CASSQDQGAFWGEQYF
CDR3 DNA: TGTGCCAGCAGCCAAGATCAGGGGGCCTTTTGGGGCGAGCAGTACTTC

clone size: -
D gene: -
V gene: TRBV15
J gene: TRBJ2-5
CDR3 protein: CATSRVGGESQETQYF
CDR3 DNA: TGTGCCACCAGCAGAGTGGGGGGCGAGTCCCAAGAGACCCAGTACTTC

clone size: many
D gene: -
V gene: TRBV2
J gene: TRBJ1-1
CDR3 protein: CASRGGEAFF
CDR3 DNA: TGTGCCAGCAGGGGGGGCGAAGCTTTCTTT

clone size: once
D gene: -
V gene: TRBV2
J gene: TRBJ2-5
CDR3 protein: CASIERPHQETQYF
CDR3 DNA: TGTGCCAGCATAGAGCGGCCCCACCAAGAGACCCAGTACTTC

clone size: many
D gene: TRBD1
V gene: TRBV28
J gene: TRBJ1-1
CDR3 protein: CASSLLFGSRAGGTEAFF
CDR3 DNA: TGTGCCAGCAGTTTATTATTTGGGTCCCGGGCAGGGGGCACTGAAGCTTTCTTT

clone size: many
D gene: -
V gene: TRBV3-1
J gene: TRBJ1-5
CDR3 protein: CASSLSTDQPQHF
CDR3 DNA: TGTGCCAGCAGCCTTTCGACAGATCAGCCCCAGCATTTT

clone size: -
D gene: -
V gene: TRBV29-1
J gene: TRBJ1-1
CDR3 protein: CSANRATEAFF
CDR3 DNA: TGCAGCGCAAACAGGGCTACTGAAGCTTTCTTT

clone size: few
D gene: TRBD2
V gene: TRBV27
J gene: TRBJ2-3
CDR3 protein: CASSFTLAGDSSPQYF
CDR3 DNA: TGTGCCAGCAGTTTCACTCTAGCGGGAGATTCCTCGCCGCAGTATTTT

clone size: many
D gene: -
V gene: TRBV27
J gene: TRBJ2-2
CDR3 protein: CASSTLRGPNTGELFF
CDR3 DNA: TGTGCCAGCAGTACCCTCAGGGGACCGAACACCGGGGAGCTGTTTTTT

clone size: many
D gene: TRBD1
V gene: TRBV30
J gene: TRBJ1-2
CDR3 protein: CAWSLPGQSHIRGYTF
CDR3 DNA: TGTGCCTGGAGTCTCCCGGGACAGTCCCACATTCGTGGCTACACCTTC

clone size: -
D gene: -
V gene: TRBV14
J gene: TRBJ1-6
CDR3 protein: CASSRNRQNNSPLHF
CDR3 DNA: TGTGCCAGCAGCCGCAACCGGCAAAACAATTCACCCCTCCACTTT